The next 9 T cell receptor beta chains were all read from a single sample in a study of cytomegalovirus exposure and HLA in healthy donors. With 60 Vbeta and 13 Jbeta primers, the PCR was carried out. TCRdb's copy holds only in-frame clones and misses some; the assay was immunoSEQ multiplex PCR. The sample yields 200,000 to 300,000 clones, just under 85% seen once. Sequenced sample: PBMCs. These receptors were collected from a woman between 35 and 50 years old in good health and CMV-seropositive.

The chain carries TRBV19 and TRBJ1-2; D might be TRBD1 (6 bases). The V gene's germline CDR1 is LNHDA and CDR2 SQIVND (reference sequence). V gave up 7 bases and J gave up 1 base, with 13 bases separating them. The CDR3 totals 14 residues. CDR3 nucleotide sequence: TGTGCCAGTACACAACAGGGCAATAACTATGGCTACACCTTC. It translates to CASTQQGNNYGYTF.

The chain links TRBV5-8 to TRBJ2-7; 8 bases match TRBD2. Germline assignment: CDR1 SGHTS and CDR2 YDEGEE. The CDR3 is 15 residues long. V lost 4 bases and J lost 3; bases outside the gene matches: 9. CDR3 nucleotide sequence: TGTGCCAGCAGCCATGAGCGGGAGTCCCGCTACGAGCAGTACTTC. It codes for CASSHERESRYEQYF.

To note about this clone: Other DNA sequences from this sample encode an identical CDR3 as well. The chain joins TRBV7-9 to TRBJ1-1; 9 positions match TRBD1. V was pared by 5 bases and J by 0 bases, with 4 bases of the junction left unmatched. The CDR3 spans 15 residues. Germline CDR1 reads SEHNR; CDR2 reads FQNEAQ (reference sequence). CDR3 sequence: CASSPGQGMNTEAFF. The CDR3 DNA is TGTGCCAGCAGCCCAGGACAGGGGATGAACACTGAAGCTTTCTTT.

This clone occurred once. The gene calls are TRBV7-8 and TRBJ2-5, with 10 bases lining up with TRBD2. The germline V gene encodes CDR1 SGHVS and CDR2 FQNEAQ. The CDR3 extends over 19 amino acids. Trimming at V came to 1 base and at J to 2 bases, leaving 13 bases not matched to a gene. The CDR3 is CASSLEPSGRLSYQETQYF. The CDR3 nucleotides read TGTGCCAGCAGCTTAGAGCCTAGCGGGAGACTCAGTTATCAAGAGACCCAGTACTTC.

The chain has TRBV20-1 and TRBJ1-1, with D perhaps TRBD1 (6 bases). V was shortened by 5 bases and J by 10 bases, with 14 bases between the two germline ends. The CDR3 sequence is 11 residues long. CDR1 is DFQATT, CDR2 SNEGSKA, per germline (reference sequence). CDR3 bases: TGCAGTGCTCTGATGCAACAGGGAGCTTTCTTT. Translation gives CSALMQQGAFF.

A few counts support this clone. J is TRBJ1-4 and V is TRBV5-4; 9 positions agree with TRBD1. The V segment lost 1 base and the J segment 7 bases; nucleotides outside the gene matches: 5. The CDR3 has 15 residues. The germline V gene has CDR1 SGHNT and CDR2 YYREEE (reference sequence). The chain's CDR3 is CASSLTTGGGEKLFF. The CDR3, as DNA: TGTGCCAGCAGCTTGACTACAGGGGGCGGTGAAAAACTGTTTTTT.

The V and J genes are TRBV28 and TRBJ1-2; tentatively, D is TRBD1 (5 bases). V lost 8 bases and J 4 bases, leaving 14 bases between the germline ends. The CDR3 extends over 13 amino acids. CDR1 and CDR2 from the germline V gene are MDHEN and SYDVKM. In DNA, the CDR3 is TGTGCCAGCTCGGTACAGGTGACCTATGGCTACACCTTC. This translates into CASSVQVTYGYTF.

The chain combines TRBV6-1 with TRBJ1-5, with D uncertain. Germline CDR1 and CDR2: MNHNS and SASEGT. Trimming cost V 4 bases and J 7 bases, with 11 bases left between them. The CDR3 sequence is 13 residues long. The CDR3 loop reads CASSGPTGQPQHF. The CDR3 DNA follows: TGTGCCAGCAGTGGACCCACGGGGCAGCCCCAGCATTTT.

This chain connects TRBV30 to TRBJ2-1; TRBD2 matches 12 bases. The CDR3 runs to 23 residues. Germline loops: CDR1 GTSNPN, CDR2 SVGIG (reference sequence). The J segment lost 4 bases and the V segment lost 4 bases, leaving 29 bases of the junction unmatched. The CDR3 here is CAWTDHYTRASGRAPTAYNEQFF. In DNA, the CDR3 is TGTGCCTGGACAGATCACTATACCAGGGCTAGCGGGAGGGCACCAACCGCTTACAATGAGCAGTTCTTC.